This TCR beta chain was identified in a study of blood T cell repertoires in COVID-19. Overall study: Researchers got acute and convalescent COVID-19 samples from the United States, Italy and Spain. Sources were T cells, B-cell-depleted T cells, or PBMCs; the material itself was cDNA or gDNA.

J gave up 1 base and V 4 bases, and 3 bases lay outside the gene matches. CDR3 size: 15 residues. CDR1 and CDR2 from the germline V gene are KGHDR and SFDVKD. Per the authors' pipeline: The authors estimated nucleated cell counts from reference gene primer amplification. Clones were sequenced by immunoSEQ multiplex PCR, and TCRdb holds only the in-frame ones, with some missing. That table supplies the V and J calls and clone size; D and trimming were determined from the DNA. The repertoire holds some 210,000 clones, with 90% to 95% as singletons. The rearrangement joins TRBV24-1 to TRBJ2-1; 7 bases match TRBD2. This clonotype was sampled from a man between 25 and 39 years old with acute or convalescent COVID-19. The sequenced sample was peripheral blood. The CDR3 sequence is CATSESSGSYNEQFF. The CDR3 bases are TGTGCCACCAGTGAGTCTAGCGGTTCCTACAATGAGCAGTTCTTC.